One and the same sample provided the 4 T cell receptor beta chains below, sequenced in a study of early T cells in non-severe SARS-CoV-2 infection. TCRdb used MiXCR to reprocess the 5' RACE reads, holding one entry per CDR3 protein. The table shows roughly 110,000 distinct CDR3 sequences, with roughly 10% occurring only once. The material sequenced was whole blood. These receptors all come from an adult who was a healthcare worker with PCR-confirmed SARS-CoV-2 infection or an uninfected control (not recorded which).

This clonotype was seen a few times. In DNA, the CDR3 is TGCAGCGTTGAAGTGACTAGCGGGAGCTTGAGCTCCTACGAGCAGTACTTC. Its protein product is CSVEVTSGSLSSYEQYF. The chain links TRBV29-1 to TRBJ2-7; 12 bases are a match to TRBD2. The J segment lost 0 bases and the V segment lost 1 base, leaving 7 bases of the junction unmatched. This CDR3 comprises 17 residues. From germline, CDR1 is SQVTM and CDR2 ANQGSEA.

This clonotype was recorded at least ten times. The chain is built from TRBV20-1 and TRBJ2-3; TRBD2 matches at 9 bases. This CDR3 contains 17 residues. Germline CDR1 is DFQATT and CDR2 is SNEGSKA (reference sequence). V dropped 1 base and J dropped 1; count of bases not matched to a gene: 9. As DNA, the CDR3 is TGCAGTGCTAGAGGGCCGCGGGGGGGGAAGGGCACAGATACGCAGTATTTT. This sequence encodes CSARGPRGGKGTDTQYF.

This clonotype was observed a handful of times. The V gene is TRBV11-2, the J gene TRBJ2-2; maybe TRBD2 (6 bases). V dropped 0 bases and J dropped 6 bases, with 14 bases sitting between them. The CDR3 has 16 residues. Looked up from germline, CDR1 is SGHAT and CDR2 is FQNNGV. The chain's CDR3 is CASSLDRDWGAGELFF. The CDR3 nucleotides read TGTGCCAGCAGCTTAGACCGGGACTGGGGGGCCGGGGAGCTGTTTTTT.

This clonotype was picked up many times. In DNA form, the CDR3 reads TGCAGTGCGGGGAATAGCAATCAGCCCCAGCATTTT. This gives the protein CSAGNSNQPQHF. J is TRBJ1-5 and V is TRBV20-1, with D unclear. In germline, CDR1 is DFQATT, CDR2 SNEGSKA (reference sequence). The CDR3 is 12 amino acids. V was pared by 6 bases and J by 0 bases, with 6 bases between.